These T cell receptor beta chains were read from a single sample in a study of graft-versus-host responses after intestinal transplantation. The method was immunoSEQ multiplex PCR; TCRdb's version includes in-frame clones alone and lacks a portion of them. Of 23,000 or so clones in the sample, approximately 95% were seen once. The source material was PBMCs, sampled 18 days after transplant. The receptors here all came from a human patient who received an intestinal transplant, so some T cells may come from the graft donor. The conserved cysteine and the conserved F or W are not part of the CDR3 here. The order of the fields is V gene, J gene, D gene, CDR3 protein. D genes are given only for firm matches.

V gene: TRBV5-1
J gene: TRBJ1-2
D gene: TRBD1
CDR3 protein: ASSPSLWDRKSDGYT

V gene: TRBV6-4
J gene: TRBJ2-3
D gene: TRBD2
CDR3 protein: ASSDELAGGSTQY

V gene: TRBV2
J gene: TRBJ2-3
D gene: TRBD2
CDR3 protein: ASNSGGAVLDTQY

V gene: TRBV5-4
J gene: TRBJ2-3
D gene: TRBD2
CDR3 protein: ASSPRLAGDTQY

V gene: TRBV28
J gene: TRBJ1-2
D gene: TRBD1
CDR3 protein: ASSFRGQGGYT

V gene: TRBV19
J gene: TRBJ1-2
D gene: .
CDR3 protein: ASSMAQVEGYYGYT

V gene: TRBV6-5
J gene: TRBJ1-1
D gene: TRBD1
CDR3 protein: ASRSQGGTEAF

V gene: TRBV21-1
J gene: TRBJ1-6
D gene: .
CDR3 protein: ASSKSPHRNSPLH

V gene: TRBV30
J gene: TRBJ2-3
D gene: .
CDR3 protein: AWSTWGGTDTQY

V gene: TRBV30
J gene: TRBJ2-2
D gene: .
CDR3 protein: AWSLGAGELF

V gene: TRBV15
J gene: TRBJ1-5
D gene: .
CDR3 protein: ATSVKGVNQPQH